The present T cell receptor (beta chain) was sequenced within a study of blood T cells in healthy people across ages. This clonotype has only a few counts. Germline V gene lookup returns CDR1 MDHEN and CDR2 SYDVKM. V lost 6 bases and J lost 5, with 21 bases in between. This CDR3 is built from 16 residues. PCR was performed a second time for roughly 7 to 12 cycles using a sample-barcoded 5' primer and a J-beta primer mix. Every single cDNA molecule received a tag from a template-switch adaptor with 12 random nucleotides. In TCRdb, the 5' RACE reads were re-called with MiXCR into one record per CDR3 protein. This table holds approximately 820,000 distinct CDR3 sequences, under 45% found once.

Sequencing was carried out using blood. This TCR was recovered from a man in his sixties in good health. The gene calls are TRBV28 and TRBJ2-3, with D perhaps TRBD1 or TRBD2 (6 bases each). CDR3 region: CASRKPPFRGGDTQYF. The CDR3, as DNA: TGTGCCAGCAGGAAACCCCCATTCAGGGGAGGAGATACGCAGTATTTT.